This note documents a single T cell receptor (beta chain) sequence. Its antigen is not identified. The data belong to a study of spatial heterogeneity in lung cancer. Looking at the study overall: On average, each unique TCR and UMI combination appeared more than ten times in raw reads. Study-wide findings and caveats: Blood showed ubiquitous tumor TCRs more often at resection than at routine follow-up.

The CDR3 extends over 16 amino acids. The ends lost 5 bases at V and 7 bases at J; junction bases unmatched: 10. The V gene's germline CDR1 is MNHEY and CDR2 SVGAGI. The sample's time point: sample taken at primary tumor resection. Extraction of whole RNA from tumor, nontumor lung or frozen PBMC preceded unsorted sequencing. Just over 70 TRACERx patients with early, untreated non-small cell lung cancer donated samples. TCRdb redid the calling of the 5' RACE reads with MiXCR, one entry per CDR3 protein. The top ten hold roughly 45% of the sample, which has about 45,000 distinct CDR3 sequences, roughly 7% seen once.

This specimen consisted of PBMCs, obtained at surgery. The V call is TRBV6-5, the J call TRBJ2-7; the match to TRBD2 covers 14 bases. This receptor was taken from a female donor with early-stage non-small cell lung cancer. The CDR3 here is CASSPRTSGGPREQYF. In nucleotides, the CDR3 is TGTGCCAGCAGTCCTAGGACTAGCGGGGGGCCTCGTGAGCAGTACTTC.